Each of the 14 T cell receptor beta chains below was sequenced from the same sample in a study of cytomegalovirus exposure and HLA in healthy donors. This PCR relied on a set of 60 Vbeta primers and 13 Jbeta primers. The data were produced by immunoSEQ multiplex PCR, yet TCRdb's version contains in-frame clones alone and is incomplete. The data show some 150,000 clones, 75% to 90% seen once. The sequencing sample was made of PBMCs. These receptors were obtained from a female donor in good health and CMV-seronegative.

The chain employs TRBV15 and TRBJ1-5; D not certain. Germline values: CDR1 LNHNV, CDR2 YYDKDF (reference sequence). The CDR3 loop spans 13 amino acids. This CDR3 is CASSESRNQPQHF. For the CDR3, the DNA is TGTGCTAGTTCTGAATCGCGCAATCAGCCCCAGCATTTT.

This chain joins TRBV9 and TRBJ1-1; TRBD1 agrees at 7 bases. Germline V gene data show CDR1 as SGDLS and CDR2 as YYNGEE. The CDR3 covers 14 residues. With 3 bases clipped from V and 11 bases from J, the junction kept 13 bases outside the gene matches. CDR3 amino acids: CASSGDRAFRRAFF. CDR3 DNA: TGTGCCAGCAGCGGAGACAGGGCCTTCAGGCGGGCTTTCTTT.

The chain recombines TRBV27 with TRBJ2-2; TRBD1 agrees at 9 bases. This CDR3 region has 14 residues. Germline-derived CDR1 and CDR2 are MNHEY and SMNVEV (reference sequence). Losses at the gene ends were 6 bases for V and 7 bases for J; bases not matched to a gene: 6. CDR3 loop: CASSEQGAGGELFF. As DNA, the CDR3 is TGTGCCAGCAGCGAACAGGGGGCAGGCGGGGAGCTGTTTTTT.

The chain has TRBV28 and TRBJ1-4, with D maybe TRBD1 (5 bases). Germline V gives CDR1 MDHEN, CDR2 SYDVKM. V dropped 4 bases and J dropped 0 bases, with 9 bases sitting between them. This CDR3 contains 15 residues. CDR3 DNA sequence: TGTGCCAGCAGTTCCTCGGGGGCAACTAATGAAAAACTGTTTTTT. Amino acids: CASSSSGATNEKLFF.

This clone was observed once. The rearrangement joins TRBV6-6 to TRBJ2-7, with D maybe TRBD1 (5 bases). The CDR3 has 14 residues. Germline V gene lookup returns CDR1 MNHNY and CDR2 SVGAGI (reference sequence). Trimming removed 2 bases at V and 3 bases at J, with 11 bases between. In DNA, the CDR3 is TGTGCCAGCAGTTACGGACGAGACAGCTACGAGCAGTACTTC. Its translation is CASSYGRDSYEQYF.

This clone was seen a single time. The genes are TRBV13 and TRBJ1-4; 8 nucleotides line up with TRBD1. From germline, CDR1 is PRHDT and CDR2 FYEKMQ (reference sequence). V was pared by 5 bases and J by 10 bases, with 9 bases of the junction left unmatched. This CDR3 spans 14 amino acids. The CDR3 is CASSRAPDRGKLFF. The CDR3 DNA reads TGTGCCAGCAGCCGCGCACCAGACAGGGGAAAACTGTTTTTT.

The CDR3 region has the DNA TGTGCCAGCAGTTCCCCATGGCCTAGCGGGAGGAGGTCGACCCAGTACTTC. It yields the protein CASSSPWPSGRRSTQYF. V is TRBV28 and J is TRBJ2-5; 11 nucleotides match TRBD2. Germline V gives CDR1 MDHEN, CDR2 SYDVKM. V trimming: 4 bases; J trimming: 7 bases; junction bases outside the gene matches: 14. The CDR3 contains 17 residues.

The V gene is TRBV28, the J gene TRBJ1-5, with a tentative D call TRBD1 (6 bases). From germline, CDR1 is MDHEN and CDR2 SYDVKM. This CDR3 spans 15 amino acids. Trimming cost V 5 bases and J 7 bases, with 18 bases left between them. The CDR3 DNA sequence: TGTGCCAGCAGTCCCGATCAGGGGAGTCGGCAGCCCCAGCATTTT. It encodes CASSPDQGSRQPQHF.

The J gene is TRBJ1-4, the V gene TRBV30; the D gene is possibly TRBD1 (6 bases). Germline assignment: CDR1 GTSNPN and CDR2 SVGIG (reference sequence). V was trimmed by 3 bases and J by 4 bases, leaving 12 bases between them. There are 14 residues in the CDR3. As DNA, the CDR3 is TGTGCCTGGAGCCGGACAGTCTTTAATGAAAAACTGTTTTTT. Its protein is CAWSRTVFNEKLFF.

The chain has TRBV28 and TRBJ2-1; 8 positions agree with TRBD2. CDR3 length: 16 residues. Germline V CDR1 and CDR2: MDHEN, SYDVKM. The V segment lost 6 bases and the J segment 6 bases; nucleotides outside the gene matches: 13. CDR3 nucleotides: TGTGCCAGCAGAGCAACTAGCGGTAGGTGGGGCAATGAGCAGTTCTTC. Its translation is CASRATSGRWGNEQFF.

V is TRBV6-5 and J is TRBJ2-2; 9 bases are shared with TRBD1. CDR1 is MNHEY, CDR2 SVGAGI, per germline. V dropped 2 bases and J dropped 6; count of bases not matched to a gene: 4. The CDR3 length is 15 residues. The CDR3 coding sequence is TGTGCCAGCAGTTACCGGGGACAGGGTTCCGGGGAGCTGTTTTTT. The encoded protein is CASSYRGQGSGELFF.

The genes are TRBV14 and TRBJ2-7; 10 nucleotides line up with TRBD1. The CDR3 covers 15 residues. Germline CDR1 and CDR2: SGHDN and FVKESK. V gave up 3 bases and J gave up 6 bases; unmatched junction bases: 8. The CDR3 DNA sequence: TGTGCCAGCAGCCAGGCCGGGACAGGGGTTAGCGAGCAGTACTTC. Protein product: CASSQAGTGVSEQYF.

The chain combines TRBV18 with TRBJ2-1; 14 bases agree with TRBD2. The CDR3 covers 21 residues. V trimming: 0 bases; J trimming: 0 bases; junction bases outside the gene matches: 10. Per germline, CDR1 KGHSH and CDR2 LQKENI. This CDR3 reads CASSPPVGGLAGDSSYNEQFF. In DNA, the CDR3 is TGTGCCAGCTCACCACCGGTGGGGGGACTAGCGGGAGATAGCTCCTACAATGAGCAGTTCTTC.

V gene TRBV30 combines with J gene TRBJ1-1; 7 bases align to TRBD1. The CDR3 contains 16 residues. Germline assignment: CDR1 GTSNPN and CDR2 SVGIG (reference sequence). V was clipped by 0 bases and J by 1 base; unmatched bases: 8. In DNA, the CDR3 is TGTGCCTGGAGTGTCGGGTTGACAGGGCAGAACACTGAAGCTTTCTTT. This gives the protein CAWSVGLTGQNTEAFF.